This passage covers 27 T cell receptor beta chains from one sample sequenced in a study of T-cell memory formation after mild COVID-19. MiXCR, applied by TCRdb to the 5' RACE reads, yields one record per CDR3 protein. The table has around 420,000 distinct CDR3 sequences, about 24% seen once. Sequenced material: PBMCs or a T cell subset sorted from them (not recorded which). Source of these receptors: an adult woman who had mild COVID-19 (a few samples of this study predate the infection). Cell type and time point are not known.

The V and J genes are TRBV24-1 and TRBJ1-5; D is undetermined. The CDR3 spans 13 residues. Germline V gives CDR1 KGHDR, CDR2 SFDVKD. V lost 5 bases and J lost 9, with 13 bases in between. The CDR3 protein is CATSGTPSGPQHF. CDR3 DNA: TGTGCCACCAGTGGGACCCCCTCTGGGCCCCAGCATTTT.

The J gene is TRBJ1-2, the V gene TRBV5-1, with D tentatively TRBD1 (6 bases). Looked up from germline, CDR1 is SGHRS and CDR2 is YFSETQ. With 3 bases removed from V and 3 bases from J, the gap between germline ends came to 15 bases. This CDR3 has 15 residues. CDR3 sequence reads: CASSSPPGADYGYTF. DNA for the CDR3: TGCGCCAGCAGCTCCCCGCCGGGGGCTGACTATGGCTACACCTTC.

This clonotype showed up just a few times. The chain employs TRBV12-3 or TRBV12-4 and TRBJ2-1; 11 nucleotides align to TRBD2. V shed 5 bases, J shed 6 bases, and the junction held 15 bases outside the gene matches. The CDR3 runs to 18 residues. The CDR3, as DNA: TGTGCCAGCAGTCCCCTAGGGGCACTAGCGGGAGTAGGCAATGAGCAGTTCTTC. This codes for CASSPLGALAGVGNEQFF.

CDR3 sequence: CASSVGSGKNEQYF. The CDR3 DNA is TGTGCCAGCAGCGTAGGGTCAGGGAAAAACGAGCAGTACTTC. The chain is built from TRBV9 and TRBJ2-7; D possibly corresponds to TRBD1 (5 bases). CDR1 is SGDLS, CDR2 YYNGEE, per germline. The V and J ends lost 0 bases and 5 bases respectively, with 12 bases between them. The length of the CDR3 is 14 residues.

The CDR3 sequence: CASSVGTRLDHEQYF. Written as DNA, the CDR3 is TGTGCCAGCAGCGTGGGGACTCGTTTGGATCACGAGCAGTACTTC. V usage is TRBV9 and J usage is TRBJ2-7; D possibly corresponds to TRBD2 (6 bases). V dropped 2 bases and J dropped 5 bases, with 17 bases sitting between them. Germline V gene sequence: CDR1 SGDLS, CDR2 YYNGEE. The CDR3 has 15 residues.

The V gene is TRBV5-1, the J gene TRBJ1-2, with D uncertain. The CDR3 spans 15 residues. Per germline, CDR1 SGHRS and CDR2 YFSETQ. Deletions cut 3 bases from V and 1 base from J, with 13 bases between. The CDR3 region has the DNA TGCGCCAGCAGCTCCTCTAGACTGGATAACTATGGCTACACCTTC. This gives the protein CASSSSRLDNYGYTF.

This clonotype was found a few times. This chain connects TRBV6-5 to TRBJ2-2, with 8 positions matching TRBD1. Germline V gene lookup returns CDR1 MNHEY and CDR2 SVGAGI. The junction had 3 bases not matched to a gene; V was cut back by 6 bases and J by 0 bases. CDR3 length: 15 residues. The CDR3 DNA reads as TGTGCCAGCAGGCCAGGGGGCGCGAACACCGGGGAGCTGTTTTTT. Translated, it gives CASRPGGANTGELFF.

This clonotype appeared many times. The gene calls are TRBV9 and TRBJ1-5; 8 bases fit TRBD1. The CDR3 spans 15 residues. CDR1 SGDLS and CDR2 YYNGEE come from the germline V gene. V was clipped by 2 bases and J by 4 bases; unmatched bases: 5. CDR3 sequence (DNA): TGTGCCAGCAGCGTCGGGACAGGTACTAATCAGCCCCAGCATTTT. Protein: CASSVGTGTNQPQHF.

This clonotype was picked up a small number of times. This chain uses TRBV24-1 with TRBJ2-5, with D possibly TRBD2 on 5 matching bases. The CDR3 covers 15 residues. Trimming pared 0 bases from V and 4 bases from J, leaving 11 bases between. CDR1 and CDR2 from the germline V gene are KGHDR and SFDVKD. CDR3 residues: CATSDLQGSGETQYF. CDR3 sequence (DNA): TGTGCCACCAGTGATTTGCAAGGGAGTGGAGAGACCCAGTACTTC.

This clonotype was seen at least ten times. The chain couples TRBV5-1 to TRBJ2-1; 8 nucleotides line up with TRBD2. The CDR3 has 13 residues. From germline, CDR1 is SGHRS and CDR2 YFSETQ. Unmatched junction bases numbered 7, after V lost 4 bases and J lost 10 bases. The CDR3 spells CASSPPAGAEQFF. The CDR3, as DNA: TGCGCCAGCAGCCCTCCAGCGGGGGCAGAGCAGTTCTTC.

The chain has TRBV7-9 and TRBJ2-7, with 7 bases lining up with TRBD1. V trimming: 4 bases; J trimming: 2 bases; junction bases outside the gene matches: 5. Germline values: CDR1 SEHNR, CDR2 FQNEAQ (reference sequence). CDR3 length: 14 amino acids. CDR3 region: CASSSRDSPYEQYF. CDR3 coding DNA: TGTGCCAGCAGCTCACGGGACAGCCCCTACGAGCAGTACTTC.

In its sample, this clonotype was seen a few times. The chain combines TRBV18 with TRBJ1-6; TRBD1 matches at 8 bases. V gave up 1 base and J gave up 6 bases; unmatched junction bases: 20. From germline, CDR1 is KGHSH and CDR2 LQKENI. The CDR3 runs to 21 residues. CDR3 residues: CASSPLPRLDREKGANSPLHF. CDR3 coding DNA: TGTGCCAGCTCACCACTCCCGAGGCTGGACAGGGAAAAAGGCGCTAATTCACCCCTCCACTTT.

The chain carries TRBV7-9 and TRBJ2-1; 10 bases are shared with TRBD2. Per germline, CDR1 SEHNR and CDR2 FQNEAQ (reference sequence). V was clipped by 3 bases and J by 5 bases; unmatched bases: 4. This CDR3 contains 15 residues. The CDR3 here is CASSFGTSDNNEQFF. The CDR3 region has the DNA TGTGCCAGCAGCTTTGGGACTAGCGATAACAATGAGCAGTTCTTC.

This clonotype was seen a few times. This chain links TRBV11-2 with TRBJ2-1; tentatively, D is TRBD2 (6 bases). Germline CDR1 reads SGHAT; CDR2 reads FQNNGV. The V end lost 9 bases, the J end lost 4 bases, and 16 bases lay between the germline ends. The CDR3 loop spans 14 amino acids. The CDR3 reads CASKRAGTYNEQFF. In DNA, the CDR3 is TGTGCCAGTAAACGGGCAGGGACTTACAATGAGCAGTTCTTC.

The J gene is TRBJ1-2, the V gene TRBV14, with D unresolved. The germline V and J ends were trimmed by 0 bases and 4 bases, with 9 bases remaining between them. The V gene's germline CDR1 is SGHDN and CDR2 FVKESK. The CDR3 consists of 14 residues. The CDR3 DNA is TGTGCCAGCAGCCAAGATTCCCCTTTCTATGGCTACACCTTC. Its protein product is CASSQDSPFYGYTF.

The DNA for the CDR3 is TGTGCCAGCATCCCGGACAGCCAAGAGACCCAGTACTTC. Residues: CASIPDSQETQYF. This chain connects TRBV7-9 to TRBJ2-5; D possibly corresponds to TRBD1 (6 bases). Deletions cut 7 bases from V and 1 base from J, with 10 bases between. This CDR3 has 13 residues. CDR1 is SEHNR, CDR2 FQNEAQ, per germline (reference sequence).

The V gene is TRBV6-5, the J gene TRBJ1-6; TRBD1 might be the D (6 bases). The CDR3 covers 15 residues. Trimming removed 5 bases at V and 9 bases at J, with 17 bases between. Germline lookup yields CDR1 MNHEY and CDR2 SVGAGI. The CDR3 DNA reads as TGTGCCAGCAGTCCCGGGGGGGGCGCGGGTTCACCCCTCCACTTT. This codes for CASSPGGGAGSPLHF.

The chain carries TRBV14 and TRBJ2-3; 7 nucleotides align to TRBD2. The CDR3 sequence is 13 residues long. The V gene end was trimmed by 4 bases and the J gene end by 9 bases; junction bases not matched to a gene: 7. Germline V gives CDR1 SGHDN, CDR2 FVKESK. DNA of the CDR3: TGTGCCAGCAGCCGCTGGGGGGGAGAAACGCAGTATTTT. This codes for CASSRWGGETQYF.

V gene TRBV3-1 combines with J gene TRBJ2-7, with 8 bases fitting TRBD2. The germline CDR1 and CDR2 sequences are LGHDT and YNNKEL (reference sequence). The CDR3 is made up of 13 amino acids. V lost 6 bases and J lost 6; bases outside the gene matches: 7. Written as DNA, the CDR3 is TGTGCCAGCAGTCCTAGCGGGCCGCGCGAGCAGTACTTC. Its protein is CASSPSGPREQYF.

At least ten counts were recorded for this clonotype. V is TRBV12-3 or TRBV12-4 and J is TRBJ2-7; D is unclear. The CDR3 covers 13 residues. The V gene lost 1 base and the J gene lost 2 bases, with 6 bases spanning the gap. This CDR3 is CASSLGRPYEQYF. In DNA form, the CDR3 reads TGTGCCAGCAGTTTAGGGCGGCCCTACGAGCAGTACTTC.

In its sample, this clonotype was seen a few times. The V call is TRBV9, the J call TRBJ2-7; D is ambiguous. CDR3 length equals 11 residues. V gave up 3 bases and J gave up 6 bases, with 7 bases separating them. The germline V gene encodes CDR1 SGDLS and CDR2 YYNGEE. The CDR3 spells CASSERGEQYF. The CDR3 region has the DNA TGTGCCAGCAGCGAACGAGGCGAGCAGTACTTC.

This clonotype was recorded a few times. The rearrangement links TRBV11-2 to TRBJ2-1, with 11 bases fitting TRBD2. V lost 7 bases to trimming and J lost 8 bases; unmatched junction nucleotides: 19. The CDR3 sequence is 18 residues long. The germline V gene encodes CDR1 SGHAT and CDR2 FQNNGV. The CDR3 loop is CASIKGVAGGPGEDEQFF. The CDR3 DNA follows: TGTGCCAGCATCAAAGGGGTAGCGGGAGGGCCAGGCGAGGATGAGCAGTTCTTC.

This clonotype was detected a few times. This sequence joins TRBV7-6 and TRBJ2-1; 10 bases align to TRBD1. Germline V lookup: CDR1 SGHVS, CDR2 FNYEAQ. This CDR3 is built from 17 residues. After removal of 5 bases from V and 7 bases from J, the junction contained 14 bases not matched to a gene. CDR3 loop: CASSLTSDRGYGNEQFF. The CDR3 coding sequence is TGTGCCAGCAGCCTCACATCGGACAGGGGGTATGGGAATGAGCAGTTCTTC.

The chain couples TRBV4-1 to TRBJ1-5; D gene uncertain. Trimming removed 0 bases at V and 0 bases at J, with 3 bases between. The CDR3 totals 14 residues. Germline loops: CDR1 MGHRA, CDR2 YSYEKL. The CDR3 DNA reads TGCGCCAGCAGCCAAGAGAATAGCAATCAGCCCCAGCATTTT. It is translated as CASSQENSNQPQHF.

This chain connects TRBV12-3 or TRBV12-4 to TRBJ2-1; D ambiguous. The V and J ends lost 10 bases and 6 bases respectively, with 16 bases between them. This CDR3 has 13 amino acids. This CDR3 reads CATSRLSGNEQFF. DNA of the CDR3: TGTGCCACCTCCCGGCTCTCGGGCAATGAGCAGTTCTTC.

V is TRBV7-2 and J is TRBJ2-1, with a weak D call TRBD1 (7 bases). The length of the CDR3 is 18 residues. Germline CDR1 and CDR2: SGHTA and FQGNSA. Trimming took off 1 base at V and 4 bases at J, with 20 bases between the two ends. The DNA of the CDR3 is TGTGCCAGCAGCTTAGGACAGGGAGGAGGCCTGGTATACAATGAGCAGTTCTTC. Its protein product is CASSLGQGGGLVYNEQFF.

At least ten counts were recorded for this clonotype. The gene calls are TRBV24-1 and TRBJ2-3; 8 nucleotides agree with TRBD2. The germline V gene encodes CDR1 KGHDR and CDR2 SFDVKD. The CDR3 runs to 16 residues. Unmatched junction bases numbered 10, after V lost 5 bases and J lost 4 bases. The CDR3 loop is CATSVSGGISADTQYF. CDR3 bases: TGTGCCACCAGTGTGTCGGGAGGGATTAGTGCAGATACGCAGTATTTT.